This T cell receptor (beta chain) was found in a study of T cells in Graves' hyperthyroidism and ophthalmopathy. The investigators amplified TCR beta CDR3 regions from RNA transcripts. RT-PCR in the first round (using the HTBI primer set) targeted the TCR CDR3. One entry per CDR3 protein results from TCRdb running MiXCR on the multiplex PCR reads. The data hold under 300,000 distinct CDR3 sequences, with roughly 22% observed a single time. Among ophthalmopathy patients, the Clinical Activity Score reached at least 3, the NOSPECS grade reached at least 4, and duration remained under 3 months. Thyroid ultrasound, orbital computed tomography, clinical symptoms, and serum thyroxine and TRAb underpinned diagnoses. The sample holds many counts of this clonotype. Its specificity is unknown. CDR1 and CDR2 from the germline V gene are DFQATT and SNEGSKA (reference sequence). This CDR3 contains 14 residues. V lost 1 base and J 7 bases, leaving 14 bases between the germline ends.

Overall study results and limits: The model foresaw ophthalmopathy a median roughly 6 months prior to onset. Most clonotypes expanded in the thyroid (above 0.001) were also present in blood.

The rearrangement joins TRBV20-1 to TRBJ1-5; D uncertain. The source is a man between 25 and 39 years old with Graves' ophthalmopathy. Sequencing used blood. CDR3 amino acids: CSARADGAGQPQHF. In nucleotides, the CDR3 is TGCAGTGCTAGAGCGGACGGCGCGGGACAGCCCCAGCATTTT.